Below, 16 T cell receptor beta chains from the same sample are listed, as sequenced in a study of PD-L1 blockade in urothelial cancer. Method: immunoSEQ multiplex PCR; TCRdb's copy keeps in-frame clones and lacks some. The table lists some 42,000 clones, 81% of them singletons. The sample was PBMCs, taken around atezolizumab (anti-PD-L1) treatment. The receptor source for this set is a man aged 65-85 years with urothelial cancer.

The V gene is TRBV28, the J gene TRBJ2-3; the match to TRBD2 covers 7 bases. Trimming took 5 bases from V and 10 from J; bases not matched to a gene: 9. The CDR3 has 13 amino acids. The germline CDR1 and CDR2 sequences are MDHEN and SYDVKM. The CDR3 coding sequence is TGTGCCAGCAGTCCGATAGGGGCGGGAGCGCAGTATTTT. This sequence encodes CASSPIGAGAQYF. The variable domain in full, completed from reference TRBV28 and TRBJ2-3, reads DVKVTQSSRYLVKRTGEKVFLECVQDMDHENMFWYRQDPGLGLRLIYFSYDVKMKEKGDIPEGYSVSREKKERFSLILESASTNQTSMYLCASSPIGAGAQYFGPGTRLTVL.

There are a few counts of this clone. The rearrangement links TRBV14 to TRBJ2-7, with 11 bases that match TRBD2. Germline CDR1 reads SGHDN; CDR2 reads FVKESK. CDR3 length equals 16 residues. V lost 5 bases, J lost 4 bases, and 10 bases stayed unmatched. CDR3 DNA sequence: TGTGCCAGCAGCACTGGGACTAGCGGCGCCCTTTACGAGCAGTACTTC. It encodes CASSTGTSGALYEQYF.

The chain links TRBV5-1 to TRBJ1-1; tentatively, D is TRBD1 (6 bases). The CDR3 is made up of 12 amino acids. V was cut by 6 bases and J by 3 bases, with 9 bases left in between. From germline, CDR1 is SGHRS and CDR2 YFSETQ. The CDR3, as DNA: TGCGCCAGCAAGGGGGTCGACACTGAAGCTTTCTTT. Amino acids: CASKGVDTEAFF.

The chain couples TRBV11-3 to TRBJ2-7; the D gene is possibly TRBD1 (5 bases). The CDR3 contains 15 residues. Per the germline V gene, CDR1 is SGHNT and CDR2 is YENEEA. The V and J ends lost 2 bases and 3 bases respectively, with 14 bases between them. The DNA for the CDR3 is TGTGCCAGCAGCTTATTCCGGCAGGGTGTCTACGAGCAGTACTTC. This gives the protein CASSLFRQGVYEQYF.

This clone showed up just once. This rearrangement joins TRBV6-1 to TRBJ2-1; 9 nucleotides align to TRBD1. V shed 6 bases, J shed 8 bases, and the junction held 11 bases outside the gene matches. Germline CDR1 is MNHNS and CDR2 is SASEGT. The CDR3 loop spans 15 amino acids. The CDR3 DNA reads TGTGCCAGCAGGAGAAGGACAGGGGACGGAGATGAGCAGTTCTTC. Its protein product is CASRRRTGDGDEQFF.

V usage is TRBV11-2 and J usage is TRBJ1-2; D is unresolved. The V end lost 5 bases, the J end lost 2 bases, and 9 bases lay between the germline ends. This CDR3 is 13 amino acids long. The germline V gene encodes CDR1 SGHAT and CDR2 FQNNGV. CDR3 region: CASSRAGNYGYTF. The CDR3, as DNA: TGTGCCAGCAGCCGCGCAGGCAACTATGGCTACACCTTC. The full variable domain, completed using reference TRBV11-2 and TRBJ1-2, is EAGVAQSPRYKIIEKRQSVAFWCNPISGHATLYWYQQILGQGPKLLIQFQNNGVVDDSQLPKDRFSAERLKGVDSTLKIQPAKLEDSAVYLCASSRAGNYGYTFGSGTRLTVV.

V usage is TRBV27 and J usage is TRBJ2-7; the D gene is possibly TRBD2 (7 bases). Germline loops: CDR1 MNHEY, CDR2 SMNVEV (reference sequence). The germline V and J ends were trimmed by 0 bases and 6 bases, with 18 bases remaining between them. The CDR3 is 16 amino acids. The CDR3 loop is CASSLSGGPLSGEQYF. In DNA form, the CDR3 reads TGTGCCAGCAGTTTATCCGGGGGGCCTTTGTCAGGCGAGCAGTACTTC.

This clone was counted between two and nine times. The gene calls are TRBV6-6 and TRBJ1-1; 7 nucleotides align to TRBD1. Germline loops: CDR1 MNHNY, CDR2 SVGAGI (reference sequence). The junction had 5 bases not matched to a gene; V was cut back by 2 bases and J by 11 bases. The CDR3 is made up of 12 amino acids. CDR3 bases: TGTGCCAGCAGTTACCCTAGGGGGCCGGCTTTCTTT. It is translated as CASSYPRGPAFF.

The CDR3 is CASSLAWTSGSNEQFF. CDR3 sequence (DNA): TGTGCCAGCAGCTTGGCCTGGACTAGCGGGAGTAATGAGCAGTTCTTC. J is TRBJ2-1 and V is TRBV5-4; 13 nucleotides align to TRBD2. Per the germline V gene, CDR1 is SGHNT and CDR2 is YYREEE (reference sequence). The CDR3 covers 16 residues. V was clipped by 0 bases and J by 7 bases; unmatched bases: 4.

Here the CDR3 DNA reads TGTGCCAGCATTGGAGTTGGCACAGATACGCAGTATTTT. This translates into CASIGVGTDTQYF. The V and J genes are TRBV25-1 and TRBJ2-3, with unresolved D. CDR3 length: 13 residues. Germline-derived CDR1 and CDR2 are MGHDK and SYGVNS. V lost 7 bases and J 1 base, leaving 9 bases between the germline ends.

The rearrangement joins TRBV19 to TRBJ2-7; 7 bases map to TRBD2. The germline CDR1 and CDR2 sequences are LNHDA and SQIVND (reference sequence). The CDR3 runs 13 residues. The ends lost 5 bases at V and 6 bases at J; junction bases unmatched: 7. The CDR3 reads CASSWSGDGEQYF. The CDR3 DNA is TGTGCCAGTAGTTGGAGCGGGGACGGCGAGCAGTACTTC.

V and J are TRBV6-5 and TRBJ2-7; weak D call: TRBD1 (7 bases). The CDR3 contains 13 residues. CDR1 is MNHEY and CDR2 is SVGAGI in the germline V gene. Trimming removed 10 bases from V and 1 base from J, with 14 bases in between. The CDR3 DNA is TGTGCCACCGCGACAGGGAGGTCCTACGAGCAGTACTTC. Its protein product is CATATGRSYEQYF.

This chain links TRBV4-3 with TRBJ1-1, with TRBD1 as a possible D gene (6 bases). CDR1 is LGHNA, CDR2 YSLEER, per germline. The CDR3 is made up of 15 amino acids. Trimming stripped 4 bases from V and 0 bases from J, with 12 bases between. For the CDR3, the DNA is TGCGCCAGCAGCCCCCAACAGGGACTGAACACTGAAGCTTTCTTT. Translation: CASSPQQGLNTEAFF.

The chain links TRBV14 to TRBJ1-1, with D maybe TRBD1 (5 bases). Germline CDR1 is SGHDN and CDR2 is FVKESK. V lost 3 bases and J lost 5, with 16 bases in between. The CDR3 loop spans 15 amino acids. The CDR3 loop reads CASSHPGGGGTEAFF. The CDR3 nucleotides read TGTGCCAGCAGCCACCCCGGGGGTGGGGGGACTGAAGCTTTCTTT.

The chain recombines TRBV5-1 with TRBJ2-1; 12 positions agree with TRBD2. CDR3 length equals 16 residues. The germline V gene has CDR1 SGHRS and CDR2 YFSETQ. Trimming cost V 3 bases and J 9 bases; bases outside gene matches: 10. The CDR3 DNA sequence: TGCGCCAGCAGCTCGAAACGGGCTAGCGGGAGGGGTGAGCAGTTCTTC. Translating it yields CASSSKRASGRGEQFF.

CDR3 nucleotides: TGTGCCAGCAGCGTAGGAATAGCTCCCTATGGCTACACCTTC. This codes for CASSVGIAPYGYTF. The chain employs TRBV9 and TRBJ1-2; D uncertain. Trimming removed 0 bases from V and 4 bases from J, with 10 bases in between. Per the germline V gene, CDR1 is SGDLS and CDR2 is YYNGEE. This CDR3 comprises 14 residues.